The rows below give T cell receptor beta chains drawn from one sample of a study of blood T cell repertoires in COVID-19. Repertoires were generated with immunoSEQ multiplex PCR, while TCRdb's copy carries only in-frame clones and drops some. The sample lists more than 250,000 clones, 87% occurring once. The sample was PBMCs or T cells enriched from blood (not recorded which). The receptors originated from a woman aged 30 to 39 who had recovered from COVID-19. The CDR3 runs from the conserved cysteine through the conserved F or W. The D gene is left open where the match is weak. Clone size is stated in some rows and not others, as once, few, many or a class when expanded.

CDR3nt,CDR3aa,abundance,len,d_gene,j_gene,v_gene
TGTGCCAGCAGCGACAGGGCAGGGGGAATGAACACTGAAGCTTTCTTT,CASSDRAGGMNTEAFF,NA,16,TRBD1,TRBJ1-1,TRBV11-2
TGTGCCAGCTCACCACCGAGTTCAGCAGGAGAGCAGTTCTTC,CASSPPSSAGEQFF,NA,14,NA,TRBJ2-1,TRBV18
TGTGCCAGCAGACCGACAGGGGGAGAGACCCAGTACTTC,CASRPTGGETQYF,NA,13,TRBD1,TRBJ2-5,TRBV7-8
TGCGCCAGCAGCCAGGGGAGGGCTTCCTACAATGAGCAGTTCTTC,CASSQGRASYNEQFF,NA,15,TRBD2,TRBJ2-1,TRBV4-1
TGTGCCAGCAGTGACTCTAGCGGGGGCACAGATACGCAGTATTTT,CASSDSSGGTDTQYF,NA,15,TRBD2,TRBJ2-3,TRBV6-4
TGTGCCAGCAGTTGGGGACAGGGGACCCCAGATACGCAGTATTTT,CASSWGQGTPDTQYF,NA,15,TRBD1,TRBJ2-3,TRBV6-5
TGCGCCAGCAGCCCCCGGGGGGGGGCAAACACTGAAGCTTTCTTT,CASSPRGGANTEAFF,NA,15,NA,TRBJ1-1,TRBV5-1
TGTGCCAGCAGCGTACAGCAGAACACTGAAGCTTTCTTT,CASSVQQNTEAFF,few,13,NA,TRBJ1-1,TRBV2
TGTGCCAGCAGCGAGATGGGACAGGGGGATTCACCCCTCCACTTT,CASSEMGQGDSPLHF,NA,15,TRBD1,TRBJ1-6,TRBV9
TGCGCCAGCAGCGGCACCGGGAATTCCATTACGGTCTACGAGCAGTACTTC,CASSGTGNSITVYEQYF,NA,17,NA,TRBJ2-7,TRBV5-1
TGTGCCAGCAGCTTAGTGGGGGGGGGCCGTTGGGAGACCCAGTACTTC,CASSLVGGGRWETQYF,NA,16,NA,TRBJ2-5,TRBV11-2
TGTGCCAGCAGCTACGCTCGGGGGGGCCGGCAGCCCGGGGAGCTGTTTTTT,CASSYARGGRQPGELFF,NA,17,TRBD2,TRBJ2-2,TRBV7-6
TGTGCCAGCAGCGTATGGGGGACAGACACTGAAGCTTTCTTT,CASSVWGTDTEAFF,NA,14,TRBD1,TRBJ1-1,TRBV9
TGTGCCAGCAGCCTCGGATGGGAGGGAGAGACCCAGTACTTC,CASSLGWEGETQYF,NA,14,TRBD2,TRBJ2-5,TRBV4-2
TGTGCCAGCGTACGACAGGGTATATTATCGGAGACCCAGTACTTC,CASVRQGILSETQYF,NA,15,TRBD1,TRBJ2-5,TRBV7-2
TGCGCCAGCAGCTTGGCCGGAGGGGACTACAATGAGCAGTTCTTC,CASSLAGGDYNEQFF,NA,15,NA,TRBJ2-1,TRBV5-1
TGCAGCGTTGGATGGGGAGTGGATGAGCAGTTCTTC,CSVGWGVDEQFF,NA,12,NA,TRBJ2-1,TRBV29-1
TGTGCCAGCAGCCAAGATCGAGGCCGTAGTAGGGGCTACACCTTC,CASSQDRGRSRGYTF,NA,15,NA,TRBJ1-2,TRBV3-1/TRBV3-2
TGTGCCAGCCTGGGACAGGTGAATCAGCCCCAGCATTTT,CASLGQVNQPQHF,NA,13,TRBD1,TRBJ1-5,TRBV19
TGTGCCAGCAGTTATTTGGGGAGCTCCTACAATGAGCAGTTCTTC,CASSYLGSSYNEQFF,NA,15,NA,TRBJ2-1,TRBV6-2/TRBV6-3
TGCGCCAGCAGCTTGGTGACTAGCCGAAGCACAGATACGCAGTATTTT,CASSLVTSRSTDTQYF,NA,16,TRBD2,TRBJ2-3,TRBV5-1
TGTGCCAGCAGCGTTTCTAGCGGGGCCTCCTACGAGCAGTACTTC,CASSVSSGASYEQYF,NA,15,TRBD2,TRBJ2-7,TRBV9
TGTGCCAGCAGTGCCGCGGGGGGGAGGCTCTACAATGAGCAGTTCTTC,CASSAAGGRLYNEQFF,NA,16,TRBD2,TRBJ2-1,TRBV28
TGTGCCAGCAGCTCTCGGGAGTCCTACGAGCAGTACTTC,CASSSRESYEQYF,few,13,NA,TRBJ2-7,TRBV11-3
TGCAGCGTTCCGGCGGCAGATACGCAGTATTTT,CSVPAADTQYF,NA,11,NA,TRBJ2-3,TRBV29-1
TGTGCCAGCAGTTACCGGACTATAGATGAGCAGTACTTC,CASSYRTIDEQYF,NA,13,NA,TRBJ2-7,TRBV6-5
TGTGCCACCAGTGACCCCGACAGGGAAGGACAGCCCCAGCATTTT,CATSDPDREGQPQHF,few,15,TRBD1,TRBJ1-5,TRBV24-1
TGTGCCAGTAGTATGCCGGGACAAATTCCCTACGAGCAGTACTTC,CASSMPGQIPYEQYF,NA,15,NA,TRBJ2-7,TRBV19
TGCGCCAGCAGCTTGGGGGACAGGGTGGATGGCTACACCTTC,CASSLGDRVDGYTF,NA,14,TRBD1,TRBJ1-2,TRBV5-1
TGCGCCAGCAGCCAACCCGGACAGACGAATGAAAAACTGTTTTTT,CASSQPGQTNEKLFF,NA,15,NA,TRBJ1-4,TRBV4-1
TGCGCCAGCAGCCAAGAGCGGGGACTAGCCTACGAGCAGTACTTC,CASSQERGLAYEQYF,NA,15,TRBD2,TRBJ2-7,TRBV4-3
TGCGCCAGCAGCCGGGACAGCTCCTATAATTCACCCCTCCACTTT,CASSRDSSYNSPLHF,NA,15,TRBD1,TRBJ1-6,TRBV5-1
TGTGCCAGCAGTCCACGTCCCCGGGACAGGGGTGGGGAGACCCAGTACTTC,CASSPRPRDRGGETQYF,once,17,TRBD1,TRBJ2-5,TRBV6-2/TRBV6-3
TGTGCCAGCAGCCAAGATCCCAGGGATGACGAGCAGTACTTC,CASSQDPRDDEQYF,NA,14,NA,TRBJ2-7,TRBV4-2
TGTGCCAGCAGTGAAGGCCACAGGGGAACTAATGAAAAACTGTTTTTT,CASSEGHRGTNEKLFF,NA,16,TRBD1,TRBJ1-4,TRBV2
TGTGCCAGCAGTTTAATAAGCAATCAGCCCCAGCATTTT,CASSLISNQPQHF,NA,13,NA,TRBJ1-5,TRBV27
TGTGCCAGCAGTCGGGACAGGGAACCCGGGGAGCTGTTTTTT,CASSRDREPGELFF,few,14,TRBD1,TRBJ2-2,TRBV6-2/TRBV6-3